The clone carrying this T cell receptor (beta chain) was seen just once. Only in-frame clones appear in the TCRdb table, and some are missing; sequencing was by immunoSEQ multiplex PCR. The table lists about 110,000 clones, 85% to 90% of them singletons. The sample belongs to a study of blood T cell repertoires in COVID-19. For the study at large: Spain, Italy and the United States supplied samples that represented acute and convalescent COVID-19. PBMCs, B-cell-depleted T cells, or T cells were the source of the cDNA or gDNA that made up the material.

The receptor was derived from a human donor in a cohort sampled during active COVID-19. Sequencing was carried out using peripheral blood.

CDR3 in amino acids: CASSRTGKNNSPLHF. The CDR3 region has the DNA TGTGCCAGCAGCCGAACAGGGAAAAATAATTCACCCCTCCACTTT. The rearrangement links TRBV6-5 to TRBJ1-6; perhaps TRBD1 as D (6 bases). The CDR3 is 15 residues long. Trimming took 6 bases from V and 5 from J, leaving 14 bases between them. Germline V lookup: CDR1 MNHEY, CDR2 SVGAGI.